The 6 T cell receptor beta chains in this list originate from one sample, sequenced in a study of chemoradiotherapy in HPV16-positive cancers. Clones were sequenced by immunoSEQ multiplex PCR, and TCRdb holds only the in-frame ones, with some missing. The repertoire holds about 10,000 clones, with roughly 88% as singletons. The material was blood, obtained from a patient who underwent chemoradiotherapy. These receptors were obtained from a human donor with HPV-associated anogenital cancer.

The gene calls are TRBV6-1 and TRBJ1-2; D is unresolved. The CDR3 is 13 residues long. The V gene lost 4 bases and the J gene lost 7 bases, with 13 bases spanning the gap. From germline, CDR1 is MNHNS and CDR2 SASEGT. The CDR3 DNA reads TGTGCCAGCAGTGGTGAGGCGGGGTCTGGCTACACCTTC. Residues: CASSGEAGSGYTF.

The chain links TRBV9 to TRBJ1-6; tentative D call: TRBD1 (5 bases). This CDR3 spans 13 amino acids. Trimming took 0 bases from V and 7 from J, leaving 5 bases between them. Germline CDR1 and CDR2: SGDLS and YYNGEE. The CDR3 here is CASSVGGNSPLHF. For the CDR3, the DNA is TGTGCCAGCAGCGTAGGGGGGAATTCACCCCTCCACTTT.

The chain employs TRBV7-9 and TRBJ2-7; TRBD1 matches 7 bases. The CDR3 sequence is 13 residues long. CDR1 and CDR2 (germline): SEHNR, FQNEAQ (reference sequence). J gave up 6 bases and V 7 bases, and 9 bases lay outside the gene matches. CDR3 nucleotide sequence: TGTGCCAGCACCACTTATCAGGGGGTCGAGCAGTACTTC. The encoded protein is CASTTYQGVEQYF.

V is TRBV10-1 and J is TRBJ2-5; a weak D match, TRBD1 (5 bases). The V gene's germline CDR1 is WNHNN and CDR2 SYGVQD (reference sequence). The V end lost 0 bases, the J end lost 9 bases, and 11 bases lay between the germline ends. This CDR3 has 13 residues. CDR3 amino acids: CASSESGAFAQYF. The CDR3 DNA reads as TGCGCCAGCAGTGAGTCAGGGGCCTTCGCCCAGTACTTC.

This chain joins TRBV11-3 and TRBJ2-2; D is uncertain. V dropped 1 base and J dropped 10 bases, with 7 bases sitting between them. CDR1 SGHNT and CDR2 YENEEA come from the germline V gene. This CDR3 comprises 12 residues. CDR3 region: CASSLGHAELFF. CDR3 DNA: TGTGCCAGCAGCTTAGGGCATGCGGAGCTGTTTTTT.

The chain joins TRBV5-1 to TRBJ2-3; no definite D call. The length of the CDR3 is 15 residues. Trimming stripped 0 bases from V and 2 bases from J, with 10 bases between. CDR1 is SGHRS, CDR2 YFSETQ, per germline. The CDR3 region has the DNA TGCGCCAGCAGCTTGGACTCCCTCTACACAGATACGCAGTATTTT. Translated, it gives CASSLDSLYTDTQYF.